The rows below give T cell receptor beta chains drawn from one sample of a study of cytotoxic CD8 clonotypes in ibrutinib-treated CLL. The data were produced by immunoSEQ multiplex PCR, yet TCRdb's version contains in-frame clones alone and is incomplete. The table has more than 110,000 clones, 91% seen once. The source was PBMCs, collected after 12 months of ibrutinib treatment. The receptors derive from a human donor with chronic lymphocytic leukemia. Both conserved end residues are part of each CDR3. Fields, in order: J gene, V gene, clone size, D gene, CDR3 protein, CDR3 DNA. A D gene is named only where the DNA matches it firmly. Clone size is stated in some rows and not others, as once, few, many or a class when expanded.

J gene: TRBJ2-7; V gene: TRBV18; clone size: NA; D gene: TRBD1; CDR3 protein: CASSPPGQAPYEQYF; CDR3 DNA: TGTGCCAGCTCACCCCCGGGACAGGCCCCCTACGAGCAGTACTTC
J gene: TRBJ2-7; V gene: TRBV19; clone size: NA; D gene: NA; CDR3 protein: CASSVTGTYEQYF; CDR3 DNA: TGTGCCAGTAGTGTGACCGGGACCTACGAGCAGTACTTC
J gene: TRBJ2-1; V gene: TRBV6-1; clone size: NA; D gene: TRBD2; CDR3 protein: CASDVAGGIYEQFF; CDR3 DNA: TGTGCCAGCGACGTAGCGGGAGGGATTTATGAGCAGTTCTTC
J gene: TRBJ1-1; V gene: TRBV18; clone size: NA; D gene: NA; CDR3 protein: CASSPPTGTAFF; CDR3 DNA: TGTGCCAGCTCACCACCGACAGGTACAGCTTTCTTT
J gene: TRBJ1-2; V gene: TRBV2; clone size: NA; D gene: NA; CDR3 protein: CATGGNHYGYTF; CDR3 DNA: TGTGCCACTGGGGGGAACCACTATGGCTACACCTTC
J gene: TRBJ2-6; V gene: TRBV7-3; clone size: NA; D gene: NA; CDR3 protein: CASSSQGGGANVLTF; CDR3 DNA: TGTGCCAGCAGCTCCCAGGGTGGTGGGGCCAACGTCCTGACTTTC
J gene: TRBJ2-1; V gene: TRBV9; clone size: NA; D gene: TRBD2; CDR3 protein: CASSVVPSGNEQFF; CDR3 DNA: TGTGCCAGCAGCGTAGTTCCTAGCGGCAATGAGCAGTTCTTC
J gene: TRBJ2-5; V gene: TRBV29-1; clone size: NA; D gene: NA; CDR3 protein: CSVESSGQETQYF; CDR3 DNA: TGCAGCGTTGAGTCCAGCGGACAAGAGACCCAGTACTTC
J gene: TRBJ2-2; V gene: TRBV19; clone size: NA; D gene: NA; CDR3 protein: CASSIKGNPGELFF; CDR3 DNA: TGTGCCAGTAGTATTAAGGGGAATCCCGGGGAGCTGTTTTTT
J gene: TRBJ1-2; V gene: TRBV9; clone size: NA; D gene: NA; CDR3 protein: CASSVGVVSNYGYTF; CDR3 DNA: TGTGCCAGCAGCGTCGGTGTGGTCTCTAACTATGGCTACACCTTC
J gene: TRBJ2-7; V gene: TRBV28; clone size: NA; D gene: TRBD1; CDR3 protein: CASNAGTGGYEQYF; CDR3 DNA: TGTGCCAGCAATGCCGGGACAGGGGGCTACGAGCAGTACTTC
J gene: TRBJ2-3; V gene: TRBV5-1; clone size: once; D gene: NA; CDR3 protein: CASSSGQSDTQYF; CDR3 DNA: TGCGCCAGCAGCTCGGGACAATCAGATACGCAGTATTTT
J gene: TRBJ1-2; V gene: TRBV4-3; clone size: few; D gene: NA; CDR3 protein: CASSPALFRYGYTF; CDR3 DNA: TGCGCCAGCAGCCCCGCCTTGTTCCGATATGGCTACACCTTC
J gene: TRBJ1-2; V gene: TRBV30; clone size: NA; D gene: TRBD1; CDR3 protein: CAWTGTGRHGYTF; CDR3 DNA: TGTGCCTGGACCGGGACAGGGCGGCATGGCTACACCTTC
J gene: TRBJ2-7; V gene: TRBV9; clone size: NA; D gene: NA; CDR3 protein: CASSVSNDRAGSEQYF; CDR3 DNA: TGTGCCAGCAGCGTGTCTAACGATCGGGCAGGCAGCGAGCAGTACTTC
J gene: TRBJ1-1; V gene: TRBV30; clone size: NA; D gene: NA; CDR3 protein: CAWGAREAFF; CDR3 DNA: TGTGCCTGGGGGGCTCGGGAAGCTTTCTTT
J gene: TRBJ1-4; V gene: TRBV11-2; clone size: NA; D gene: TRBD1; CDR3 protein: CASTRDRGGEKLFF; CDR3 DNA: TGTGCCAGCACCAGGGACAGGGGAGGTGAAAAACTGTTTTTT
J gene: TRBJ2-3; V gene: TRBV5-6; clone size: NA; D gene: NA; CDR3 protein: CASSLYPTDTQYF; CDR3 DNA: TGTGCCAGCAGCTTGTATCCCACAGATACGCAGTATTTT
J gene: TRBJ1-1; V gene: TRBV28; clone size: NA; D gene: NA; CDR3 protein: CASSLGPVEAFF; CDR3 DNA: TGTGCCAGCAGTTTGGGTCCGGTTGAAGCTTTCTTT
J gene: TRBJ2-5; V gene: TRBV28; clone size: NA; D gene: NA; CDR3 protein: CASSRQETQYF; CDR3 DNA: TGTGCCAGCAGTCGCCAAGAGACCCAGTACTTC
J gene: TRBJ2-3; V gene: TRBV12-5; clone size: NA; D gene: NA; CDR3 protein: CASGLGFGVTDTQYF; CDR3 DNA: TGTGCTAGTGGTTTGGGTTTCGGAGTCACAGATACGCAGTATTTT
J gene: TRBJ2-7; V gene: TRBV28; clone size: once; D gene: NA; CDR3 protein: CASSPGSYYEQYF; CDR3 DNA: TGTGCCAGCAGTCCAGGCAGCTACTACGAGCAGTACTTC
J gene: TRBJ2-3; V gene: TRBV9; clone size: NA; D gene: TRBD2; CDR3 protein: CASSSTTSGNTDTQYF; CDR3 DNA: TGTGCCAGCAGCTCCACCACTAGCGGGAACACAGATACGCAGTATTTT
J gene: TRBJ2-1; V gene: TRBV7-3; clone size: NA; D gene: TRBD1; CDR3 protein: CASSQPTGLDNEQFF; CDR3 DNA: TGTGCCAGCAGCCAACCGACAGGGTTAGACAATGAGCAGTTCTTC
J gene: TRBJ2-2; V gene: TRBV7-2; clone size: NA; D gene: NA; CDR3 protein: CASSLEWVTGELFF; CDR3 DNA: TGTGCCAGCAGCTTAGAGTGGGTCACCGGGGAGCTGTTTTTT
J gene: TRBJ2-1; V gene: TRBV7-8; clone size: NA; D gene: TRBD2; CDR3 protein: CASSLEGGLAVYEQFF; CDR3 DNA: TGTGCCAGCAGCCTAGAAGGAGGACTAGCTGTCTATGAGCAGTTCTTC
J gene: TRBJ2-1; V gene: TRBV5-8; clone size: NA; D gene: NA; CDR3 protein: CASTLRVGGIYNEQFF; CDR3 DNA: TGTGCCAGCACCCTCCGCGTGGGGGGTATATACAATGAGCAGTTCTTC
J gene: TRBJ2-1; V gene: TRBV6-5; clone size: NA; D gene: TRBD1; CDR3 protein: CASIPGTGGLVEQFF; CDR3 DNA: TGTGCCAGCATCCCCGGGACAGGGGGGTTGGTTGAGCAGTTCTTC
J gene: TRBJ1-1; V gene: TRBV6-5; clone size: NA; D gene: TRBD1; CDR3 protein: CASSSGRQGGTEAFF; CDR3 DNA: TGTGCCAGCAGTTCCGGACGACAGGGTGGAACTGAAGCTTTCTTT
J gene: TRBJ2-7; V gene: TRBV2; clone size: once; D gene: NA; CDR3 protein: CASSEEGGGYEQYF; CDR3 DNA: TGTGCCAGCAGTGAAGAAGGGGGAGGGTACGAGCAGTACTTC
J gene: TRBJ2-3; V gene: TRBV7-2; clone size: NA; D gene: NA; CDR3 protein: CASSLDPGRSTDTQYF; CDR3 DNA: TGTGCCAGCAGCTTAGACCCGGGGAGGAGCACAGATACGCAGTATTTT
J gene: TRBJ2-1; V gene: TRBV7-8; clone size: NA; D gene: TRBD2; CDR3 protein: CASSLEVAGGKGEQFF; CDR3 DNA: TGTGCCAGCAGCTTAGAGGTAGCGGGGGGGAAGGGTGAGCAGTTCTTC
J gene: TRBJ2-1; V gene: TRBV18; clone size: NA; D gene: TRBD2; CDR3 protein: CASSGLASYNEQFF; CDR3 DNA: TGTGCCAGCTCAGGACTAGCTTCCTACAATGAGCAGTTCTTC
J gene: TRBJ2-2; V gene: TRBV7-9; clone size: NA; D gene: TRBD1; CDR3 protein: CASSRDLKQGAAGELFF; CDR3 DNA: TGTGCCAGCAGCCGAGACCTGAAACAGGGGGCCGCCGGGGAGCTGTTTTTT
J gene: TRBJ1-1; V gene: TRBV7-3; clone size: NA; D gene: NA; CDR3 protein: CASSLNSATEAFF; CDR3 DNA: TGTGCCAGCAGCTTAAATTCAGCGACTGAAGCTTTCTTT